Each of the 10 T cell receptor beta chains below was sequenced from the same sample in a study of blood T cell repertoires in COVID-19 (dated by TCRdb to the early 2020s). Libraries were prepared through the immunoSEQ multiplex PCR assay. This immuneACCESS table, as held by TCRdb, lists in-frame sequences with V and J called but not all clones. Of the missing ones, under half trace to an unresolved V gene in checked studies; the others have no known cause. The sample table shows some 300,000 clones, and around 90% are seen once. The ten largest clones capture about 1.8% of the sample. Sequenced input: PBMCs or T cells enriched from blood (not recorded which). Receptors originate from a woman aged 40 to 50 who had recovered from COVID-19.

The chain combines TRBV5-1 with TRBJ2-3; D perhaps matches TRBD2 (5 bases). V gave up 4 bases and J gave up 6 bases, with 12 bases separating them. This CDR3 spans 13 amino acids. Germline V gene data show CDR1 as SGHRS and CDR2 as YFSETQ. The CDR3 DNA follows: TGCGCCAGCAGCCGGGATCTGGGGGATACGCAGTATTTT. Translating it yields CASSRDLGDTQYF.

This rearrangement joins TRBV19 to TRBJ1-5; D gene uncertain. Germline CDR1 LNHDA, CDR2 SQIVND (reference sequence). V was shortened by 3 bases and J by 0 bases, with 9 bases between the two germline ends. This CDR3 comprises 15 residues. CDR3 DNA sequence: TGTGCCAGTAGTATTCGTTGGGCTAGCAATCAGCCCCAGCATTTT. It encodes CASSIRWASNQPQHF.

V usage is TRBV30 and J usage is TRBJ2-5; possible D gene TRBD2, 5 bases. CDR1 is GTSNPN, CDR2 SVGIG, per germline (reference sequence). This CDR3 spans 12 amino acids. The V gene lost 3 bases and the J gene lost 1 base, with 6 bases spanning the gap. DNA for the CDR3: TGTGCCTGGAGCGGGGTCCAAGAGACCCAGTACTTC. It codes for CAWSGVQETQYF.

The chain has TRBV9 and TRBJ2-5; D perhaps matches TRBD2 (6 bases). The CDR3 spans 14 residues. Trimming cost V 1 base and J 5 bases, with 12 bases left between them. Germline values: CDR1 SGDLS, CDR2 YYNGEE. In DNA, the CDR3 is TGTGCCAGCAGCGTATCGGCGGGGCTGGAGACCCAGTACTTC. Translation gives CASSVSAGLETQYF.

The chain combines TRBV27 with TRBJ2-1; D might be TRBD2 (6 bases). The CDR3 totals 17 residues. In germline, CDR1 is MNHEY, CDR2 SMNVEV (reference sequence). V gave up 3 bases and J gave up 0 bases, with 15 bases separating them. CDR3 nucleotides: TGTGCCAGCAGTTTTGAGAGGCGCGGGGTCTCCTACAATGAGCAGTTCTTC. Protein sequence: CASSFERRGVSYNEQFF.

This rearrangement joins TRBV16 to TRBJ1-6; TRBD1 matches 8 bases. This CDR3 has 16 amino acids. J was trimmed by 8 bases and V by 1 base; bases with no gene match: 7. From germline, CDR1 is KGHSY and CDR2 FQNENV. The CDR3 sequence is CASSQYWQGADSPLHF. The CDR3 DNA follows: TGTGCCAGCAGCCAATACTGGCAGGGGGCTGATTCACCCCTCCACTTT. The whole variable domain, remainder taken from reference TRBV16 and TRBJ1-6, is GEEVAQTPKHLVRGEGQKAKLYCAPIKGHSYVFWYQQVLKNEFKFLISFQNENVFDETGMPKERFSAKCLPNSPCSLEIQATKLEDSAVYFCASSQYWQGADSPLHFGNGTRLTVT.

Details on this clone: The junction and the germline gene differ at one end; a read error may be behind it. The V and J genes are TRBV13 and TRBJ1-1; 7 nucleotides line up with TRBD1. This CDR3 contains 15 residues. Germline V gives CDR1 PRHDT, CDR2 FYEKMQ (reference sequence). The CDR3 bases are TGTGCCAGCACCTCCCTGACAGGGTGGAACGCTGAAGCTTTCTTT. This sequence encodes CASTSLTGWNAEAFF.

The chain combines TRBV19 with TRBJ1-3; 8 nucleotides align to TRBD1. From germline, CDR1 is LNHDA and CDR2 SQIVND (reference sequence). This CDR3 contains 18 residues. The trim removed 6 bases at V and 0 bases at J, leaving 13 bases unmatched. This CDR3 is CASSNLLRDRSSGNTIYF. The CDR3 DNA sequence: TGTGCCAGTAGCAACCTCTTACGGGACAGGAGCTCTGGAAACACCATATATTTT.

V and J are TRBV6-5 and TRBJ1-4; TRBD1 matches 10 bases. V lost 6 bases and J lost 7; bases outside the gene matches: 5. Germline assignment: CDR1 MNHEY and CDR2 SVGAGI. The CDR3 contains 14 residues. The CDR3 nucleotides are TGTGCCAGCAGGGGGACAGGGGCGAGTGAAAAACTGTTTTTT. Translated, it gives CASRGTGASEKLFF.

The chain employs TRBV4-3 and TRBJ2-7; tentative D call: TRBD1 (7 bases). V lost 0 bases and J lost 6, with 9 bases in between. CDR1 is LGHNA, CDR2 YSLEER, per germline. The length of the CDR3 is 13 residues. CDR3 residues: CASSQDQGGEQYF. Here the CDR3 DNA reads TGCGCCAGCAGCCAAGATCAGGGGGGCGAGCAGTACTTC.